The source of this T cell receptor beta chain is a study of CD8+ T cells in alopecia areata. Regarding the study as a whole: Unlike in mice, where it was clearer, TCR sharing across patients was less clear, possibly HLA-related. Tofacitinib significantly decreased scalp clonality and expanded CD8+ clones among top 100.

RNA, once extracted, was reverse transcribed into cDNA for use as the sequencing template. Profiling relied on immunoSEQ multiplex PCR, and the TCRdb table lists in-frame clones only, not all of them. The sample yields 80,000 to 100,000 clones, 44% seen once. As regards this clone: Its target is not known.

This sample's treatment: oral pan-JAK inhibitor, 5-10 mg twice daily. Obtained from alopecia areata patients were lesional scalp punch biopsies along with peripheral blood. This sequence was found in a human donor with alopecia areata. The sample in question was CD8+ T cells sorted from blood, obtained at week 24, from a patient treated with tofacitinib.

The CDR3 coding sequence is TGTGCCAGCGAAGGGGACGTGAACACTGAAGCTTTCTTT. It encodes CASEGDVNTEAFF. This chain connects TRBV2 to TRBJ1-1; maybe TRBD1 (5 bases). V was clipped by 8 bases and J by 0 bases, with 10 bases between them. CDR3 size: 13 residues. Germline V CDR1 and CDR2: SNHLY, FYNNEI.